Below are 22 T cell receptor beta chains sequenced from a single sample in a study of T cell repertoires in cytomegalovirus infection. TCRdb redid the calling of the reads with MiXCR, one entry per CDR3 protein. The table shows around 750,000 distinct CDR3 sequences, with around a third occurring only once. The antigens these receptors bind are not known. The source was cultured CD8+ T cells from PBMCs, collected from culture after CMV antigen stimulation. Receptors originate from a human donor in good health (CMV status not recorded). Some clones in this sample may be carry-over from other donors' samples.

This clonotype was seen repeatedly, ten times or more. The chain joins TRBV7-6 to TRBJ2-1, with D possibly TRBD1 on 6 matching bases. CDR1 and CDR2 from the germline V gene are SGHVS and FNYEAQ. The CDR3 is 16 residues long. V was cut by 0 bases and J by 4 bases, with 13 bases left in between. The DNA for the CDR3 is TGTGCCAGCAGCTTAGCGGCCAGGGGAGATTACAATGAGCAGTTCTTC. Its protein is CASSLAARGDYNEQFF.

This clonotype was seen ten or more times. The genes are TRBV7-9 and TRBJ1-5; 12 bases align to TRBD1. The junction had 4 bases not matched to a gene; V was cut back by 1 base and J by 6 bases. Germline CDR1 and CDR2: SEHNR and FQNEAQ (reference sequence). This CDR3 is built from 16 residues. CDR3: CASSLEGTGGSQPQHF. Here the CDR3 DNA reads TGTGCCAGCAGCTTAGAAGGGACAGGGGGCAGTCAGCCCCAGCATTTT.

This chain's CDR3 is CASTPPVYNEQFF. CDR3 DNA sequence: TGTGCCAGCACCCCCCCCGTTTATAATGAGCAGTTCTTC. The rearrangement uses TRBV12-3 or TRBV12-4 and TRBJ2-1, with D unclear. V was clipped by 7 bases and J by 7 bases, with 14 bases between them. The CDR3 consists of 13 residues.

The chain employs TRBV7-6 and TRBJ2-4; D is perhaps TRBD1 or TRBD2 (6 bases each). The CDR3 length is 14 residues. V lost 2 bases to trimming and J lost 8 bases, with 13 bases between them. CDR1 and CDR2 (germline): SGHVS, FNYEAQ. The CDR3 region has the DNA TGTGCCAGCAGCTTAAGGGGGGCGAGGGACATTCAGTACTTC. Translated, it gives CASSLRGARDIQYF. Looking up the rest from reference TRBV7-6 and TRBJ2-4 gives the full variable domain: GAGVSQSPRYKVTKRGQDVALRCDPISGHVSLYWYRQALGQGPEFLTYFNYEAQQDKSGLPNDRFSAERPEGSISTLTIQRTEQRDSAMYRCASSLRGARDIQYFGAGTRLSVL.

The chain combines TRBV27 with TRBJ2-1, with 8 bases identical to TRBD1. The CDR3 covers 13 residues. V lost 3 bases and J lost 8; bases outside the gene matches: 3. Germline V gene data show CDR1 as MNHEY and CDR2 as SMNVEV (reference sequence). CDR3 in DNA: TGTGCCAGCAGTTTGACAGGGGTCCATGAGCAGTTCTTC. Protein sequence: CASSLTGVHEQFF.

CDR3 residues: CASSTGWASGYTF. CDR3 DNA sequence: TGTGCCAGCTCCACCGGGTGGGCGAGTGGCTACACCTTC. The chain joins TRBV7-2 to TRBJ1-2; D gene ambiguous. Germline values: CDR1 SGHTA, CDR2 FQGNSA. This CDR3 is built from 13 residues. Trimming left V 8 bases short and J 7 bases short, with 17 bases between.

A single count supports this clonotype. The genes are TRBV7-2 and TRBJ2-3; 9 nucleotides line up with TRBD2. The V gene's germline CDR1 is SGHTA and CDR2 FQGNSA. The V segment lost 4 bases and the J segment 4 bases; nucleotides outside the gene matches: 15. CDR3 length: 18 amino acids. Here the CDR3 DNA reads TGTGCCAGCAGCTCCCCTGAATGGCGGGGGGGCCGCGCAGATACGCAGTATTTT. Amino acid sequence: CASSSPEWRGGRADTQYF. The complete variable domain, with remaining parts taken from reference TRBV7-2 and TRBJ2-3, reads GAGVSQSPSNKVTEKGKDVELRCDPISGHTALYWYRQSLGQGLEFLIYFQGNSAPDKSGLPSDRFSAERTGGSVSTLTIQRTQQEDSAVYLCASSSPEWRGGRADTQYFGPGTRLTVL.

J is TRBJ2-7 and V is TRBV7-4, with TRBD1 as a possible D gene (5 bases). The CDR3 totals 15 residues. CDR1 SGHVT and CDR2 SQSDAQ come from the germline V gene. V dropped 2 bases and J dropped 2 bases, with 13 bases sitting between them. The CDR3 DNA reads as TGTGCCAGCAGCTTACCAGGGAACGGACCCTACGAGCAGTACGTC. Translating it yields CASSLPGNGPYEQYV.

This clonotype was detected a few times. The chain recombines TRBV7-6 with TRBJ2-1; 9 positions agree with TRBD2. Germline CDR1 SGHVS, CDR2 FNYEAQ. The CDR3 runs 18 residues. V lost 0 bases to trimming and J lost 0 bases; unmatched junction nucleotides: 6. CDR3 amino acids: CASSLAPARGGSYNEQFF. The CDR3 coding sequence is TGTGCCAGCAGCTTAGCGCCGGCGCGGGGGGGCTCCTACAATGAGCAGTTCTTC.

This chain uses TRBV27 with TRBJ2-1; 15 bases are shared with TRBD2. The V gene's germline CDR1 is MNHEY and CDR2 SMNVEV (reference sequence). The CDR3 is 17 amino acids. V gave up 5 bases and J gave up 7 bases; unmatched junction bases: 9. CDR3 nucleotides: TGTGCCAGCAGTCTCTCCGGGACTAGCGGGGGGCATAATGAGCAGTTCTTC. It is translated as CASSLSGTSGGHNEQFF.

The chain joins TRBV19 to TRBJ2-3; no clear D. V was cut by 5 bases and J by 1 base, with 7 bases left in between. The CDR3 sequence is 13 residues long. Per the germline V gene, CDR1 is LNHDA and CDR2 is SQIVND (reference sequence). CDR3 sequence reads: CASSWRRTDTQYF. The CDR3 DNA is TGTGCCAGTAGTTGGCGGCGCACAGATACGCAGTATTTT.

This clonotype was counted at least ten times. The gene calls are TRBV7-2 and TRBJ2-4, with 10 positions matching TRBD1. J lost 3 bases, V lost 5 bases, and 16 bases had no gene match. The CDR3 sequence is 19 residues long. Germline assignment: CDR1 SGHTA and CDR2 FQGNSA. CDR3: CASSARQGAPRSGKNIQYF. The CDR3 bases are TGTGCCAGCAGCGCCCGACAGGGGGCGCCCAGGTCCGGCAAAAACATTCAGTACTTC.

The rearrangement joins TRBV6-5 to TRBJ2-2, with TRBD2 identical over 8 bases. V was pared by 6 bases and J by 9 bases, with 18 bases of the junction left unmatched. Germline V gene lookup returns CDR1 MNHEY and CDR2 SVGAGI. The CDR3 is made up of 17 amino acids. The CDR3 reads CASRTPGGGLSDRELFF. The DNA of the CDR3 is TGTGCCAGCAGGACCCCCGGGGGGGGCCTAAGTGACAGGGAGCTGTTTTTT.

On this clonotype: Just one base apart from a much larger clone, this may be a read error. This sequence joins TRBV6-6 and TRBJ2-2; the D gene is possibly TRBD2 (5 bases). CDR1 is MNHNY, CDR2 SVGAGI, per germline (reference sequence). The length of the CDR3 is 16 residues. CDR3 coding DNA: TGTGCCAGCAGTTACTCGACCGCGTTTGTCACCGGGAAGCTGTTTTTT. The encoded protein is CASSYSTAFVTGKLFF.

This clonotype has just a few counts. The V gene is TRBV10-3, the J gene TRBJ2-3; 8 positions match TRBD2. Looked up from germline, CDR1 is ENHRY and CDR2 is SYGVKD. The CDR3 contains 15 residues. The ends lost 6 bases at V and 5 bases at J; junction bases unmatched: 10. In DNA, the CDR3 is TGTGCCATCAGAATTGCGGGGGGCCGGGTAGATACGCAGTATTTT. Translating gives CAIRIAGGRVDTQYF.

The table lists this clonotype with a few counts. V usage is TRBV27 and J usage is TRBJ1-1; D is unresolved. Germline assignment: CDR1 MNHEY and CDR2 SMNVEV (reference sequence). V was clipped by 8 bases and J by 5 bases, with 9 bases between them. The CDR3 is 11 residues long. The CDR3 here is CASVGGTEAFF. CDR3 sequence (DNA): TGTGCCAGCGTGGGCGGAACTGAAGCTTTCTTT.

The rearrangement links TRBV6-5 to TRBJ1-4, with TRBD1 as a possible D gene (5 bases). Germline CDR1 and CDR2: MNHEY and SVGAGI. The CDR3 has 16 amino acids. Trimming left V 1 base short and J 2 bases short, with 11 bases between. CDR3 sequence (DNA): TGTGCCAGCAGTTACTTATCAGGGACGACTAATGAAAAACTGTTTTTT. Protein product: CASSYLSGTTNEKLFF.

V is TRBV6-1 and J is TRBJ1-4, with D tentatively TRBD1 (6 bases). This CDR3 has 13 residues. V lost 6 bases and J 5 bases, leaving 10 bases between the germline ends. Germline V gene lookup returns CDR1 MNHNS and CDR2 SASEGT. CDR3 nucleotides: TGTGCCAGCAGGGACAGACCGAATGAAAAACTGTTTTTT. It translates to CASRDRPNEKLFF.

This clonotype was picked up a small number of times. The CDR3 coding sequence is TGTGCCAGCAGCCAAGATGGAGGACTAGTCTACAATGAGCAGTTCTTC. Translated: CASSQDGGLVYNEQFF. V is TRBV14 and J is TRBJ2-1; 7 nucleotides match TRBD2. The CDR3 is 16 amino acids. V dropped 0 bases and J dropped 3; count of bases not matched to a gene: 5. Germline V gene lookup returns CDR1 SGHDN and CDR2 FVKESK.

The genes are TRBV4-1 and TRBJ2-5; tentatively, D is TRBD2 (5 bases). V lost 2 bases, J lost 5 bases, and 9 bases lay in between. Germline loops: CDR1 MGHRA, CDR2 YSYEKL. The CDR3 has 13 residues. The CDR3 region has the DNA TGCGCCAGCAGCCAAATAGGAGGCGAGACCCAGTACTTC. It yields the protein CASSQIGGETQYF.

The chain recombines TRBV20-1 with TRBJ2-1; TRBD2 might be the D (5 bases). Between the trimmed V and J ends, which lost 0 bases and 1 base, there was a span of 13 bases. CDR1 is DFQATT, CDR2 SNEGSKA, per germline (reference sequence). This CDR3 is 16 amino acids long. The DNA for the CDR3 is TGCAGTGCTAGAGAGGAAGGGAGAGGTTCCTACAATGAGCAGTTCTTC. Translating gives CSAREEGRGSYNEQFF.

The V call is TRBV7-9, the J call TRBJ2-2; D may be TRBD1 or TRBD2 (7 bases each). Germline CDR1 reads SEHNR; CDR2 reads FQNEAQ (reference sequence). The CDR3 extends over 16 amino acids. Trimming pared 4 bases from V and 1 base from J, leaving 13 bases between. CDR3 amino acids: CASSSFRGGNTGELFF. CDR3 nucleotide sequence: TGTGCCAGCAGCTCATTCAGGGGGGGGAACACCGGGGAGCTGTTTTTT.